The 30 T cell receptor beta chains presented below share a single source sample, sequenced in a study of cytomegalovirus exposure and HLA in healthy donors. Primers for the PCR totalled 60 Vbeta and 13 Jbeta. Only in-frame clones appear in the TCRdb table, and some are missing; sequencing was by immunoSEQ multiplex PCR. This repertoire shows about 190,000 clones, 80% found once; its top ten account for 6.3%. The specimen was PBMCs. All receptors derive from a man aged 35-49 years in good health and CMV-seropositive.

The rearrangement uses TRBV7-6 and TRBJ2-3; D is perhaps TRBD1 (5 bases). The germline CDR1 and CDR2 sequences are SGHVS and FNYEAQ. This CDR3 comprises 14 residues. Trimming shortened V by 5 bases and J by 2 bases, and 11 bases separated the two germline ends. The CDR3 bases are TGTGCCAGCAGCCTAGGTGGGGCCACAGATACGCAGTATTTT. Amino acid sequence: CASSLGGATDTQYF. The whole variable domain, filled in from reference TRBV7-6 and TRBJ2-3, reads GAGVSQSPRYKVTKRGQDVALRCDPISGHVSLYWYRQALGQGPEFLTYFNYEAQQDKSGLPNDRFSAERPEGSISTLTIQRTEQRDSAMYRCASSLGGATDTQYFGPGTRLTVL.

The chain has TRBV4-3 and TRBJ2-7; possibly TRBD1 for D (5 bases). The germline V gene has CDR1 LGHNA and CDR2 YSLEER. V was shortened by 1 base and J by 2 bases, with 21 bases between the two germline ends. This CDR3 has 18 residues. The DNA for the CDR3 is TGCGCCAGCAGCCAAGGCCCTTCAGAGCAGGGAATAGCCTACGAGCAGTACTTC. Its protein is CASSQGPSEQGIAYEQYF.

V and J are TRBV6-1 and TRBJ1-1; no clear D gene. This CDR3 has 13 amino acids. Trimming left V 6 bases short and J 0 bases short, with 8 bases between. The germline V gene encodes CDR1 MNHNS and CDR2 SASEGT. The chain's CDR3 is CASRRVMNTEAFF. The DNA of the CDR3 is TGTGCCAGCAGGAGGGTGATGAACACTGAAGCTTTCTTT.

As for this clone: At one end, the junction sequence differs from germline, possibly due to a read error. The chain links TRBV7-9 to TRBJ2-5; a weak D match, TRBD1 (6 bases). The CDR3 has 14 amino acids. CDR1 and CDR2 from the germline V gene are SEHNR and FQNEAQ (reference sequence). The CDR3 is CSSSSFQGWETQYF. The CDR3 coding sequence is TGTTCCAGCAGCTCGTTCCAGGGGTGGGAGACCCAGTACTTC. Filled out from reference TRBV7-9 and TRBJ2-5, the complete variable domain reads DTGVSQNPRHKITKRGQNVTFRCDPISEHNRLYWYRQTLGQGPEFLTYFQNEAQLEKSRLLSDRFSAERPKGSFSTLEIQRTEQGDSAMYLCSSSSFQGWETQYFGPGTRLLVL.

This sequence joins TRBV5-1 and TRBJ2-7; possible D gene TRBD1, 5 bases. The CDR3 spans 14 residues. V was clipped by 2 bases and J by 4 bases, with 13 bases between them. From germline, CDR1 is SGHRS and CDR2 YFSETQ. The CDR3 spells CASSLARASYEQYF. The CDR3 nucleotides read TGCGCCAGCAGCTTAGCCAGGGCCAGTTACGAGCAGTACTTC.

J is TRBJ2-7 and V is TRBV6-1; 8 bases fit TRBD2. The CDR3 spans 14 residues. Trimming at V came to 5 bases and at J to 3 bases, leaving 6 bases not matched to a gene. CDR1 and CDR2 from the germline V gene are MNHNS and SASEGT. CDR3 DNA sequence: TGTGCCAGCAGTATTGCGGGGGGAGTCTACGAGCAGTACTTC. Translated: CASSIAGGVYEQYF.

The genes are TRBV9 and TRBJ2-1; 9 bases are shared with TRBD2. Trimming removed 4 bases from V and 6 bases from J; junction bases left unmatched: 8. The CDR3 extends over 15 amino acids. CDR1 and CDR2 (germline): SGDLS, YYNGEE. CDR3 DNA: TGTGCCAGCAGCTTGGCTAGCGGGGTCCGCAATGAGCAGTTCTTC. Its translation: CASSLASGVRNEQFF.

This clone was seen once. CDR3 sequence: CASSLGRGWAEAFF. The CDR3 DNA reads TGTGCCAGCAGTTTGGGGAGGGGTTGGGCTGAAGCTTTCTTT. The chain couples TRBV2 to TRBJ1-1, with D perhaps TRBD1 (5 bases). Looked up from germline, CDR1 is SNHLY and CDR2 is FYNNEI. The germline V and J ends were trimmed by 5 bases and 6 bases, with 16 bases remaining between them. This CDR3 has 14 amino acids.

The V call is TRBV5-8, the J call TRBJ2-4, with 10 bases lining up with TRBD1. The CDR3 covers 14 residues. V dropped 2 bases and J dropped 8; count of bases not matched to a gene: 4. Per the germline V gene, CDR1 is SGHTS and CDR2 is YDEGEE. CDR3 residues: CASSFGQGEDIQYF. The DNA of the CDR3 is TGTGCCAGCAGCTTCGGACAGGGGGAGGACATTCAGTACTTC.

The genes are TRBV25-1 and TRBJ1-2, with a possible D match to TRBD1 (6 bases). Trimming took 3 bases from V and 4 from J, leaving 15 bases between them. This CDR3 is built from 15 residues. Germline V CDR1 and CDR2: MGHDK, SYGVNS. The CDR3 DNA is TGTGCCAGCAGTGATGTGACAGGACCGTTCTATGGCTACACCTTC. It specifies CASSDVTGPFYGYTF.

V and J are TRBV29-1 and TRBJ2-3; D may be TRBD2 (7 bases). Trimming pared 2 bases from V and 2 bases from J, leaving 11 bases between. This CDR3 spans 14 amino acids. The germline CDR1 and CDR2 sequences are SQVTM and ANQGSEA. The CDR3 spells CSVEPGGHTDTQYF. CDR3 nucleotide sequence: TGCAGCGTTGAACCCGGGGGGCACACAGATACGCAGTATTTT.

This chain joins TRBV28 and TRBJ1-1, with D possibly TRBD1 on 5 matching bases. Trimming cost V 3 bases and J 4 bases, with 15 bases left between them. Germline loops: CDR1 MDHEN, CDR2 SYDVKM. The CDR3 runs to 15 residues. The CDR3 here is CASSFMRGRLTEAFF. CDR3 nucleotides: TGTGCCAGCAGTTTTATGCGGGGCCGCCTCACTGAAGCTTTCTTT.

This chain links TRBV19 with TRBJ2-7; TRBD2 matches 7 bases. V dropped 6 bases and J dropped 5; count of bases not matched to a gene: 10. CDR3 size: 14 residues. The germline CDR1 and CDR2 sequences are LNHDA and SQIVND (reference sequence). The CDR3 loop reads CASSLAGLRNEQYF. The CDR3 coding sequence is TGTGCCAGTAGCTTAGCGGGCCTAAGGAACGAGCAGTACTTC.

This rearrangement joins TRBV19 to TRBJ1-1; D gene ambiguous. In germline, CDR1 is LNHDA, CDR2 SQIVND (reference sequence). The CDR3 is 13 amino acids. The V and J ends lost 0 bases and 4 bases respectively, with 6 bases between them. The CDR3 reads CASSIDGSTEAFF. CDR3 sequence (DNA): TGTGCCAGTAGTATAGACGGGAGCACTGAAGCTTTCTTT.

This clone came up a few times. The rearrangement uses TRBV6-1 and TRBJ1-3; 7 bases map to TRBD1. Germline CDR1 and CDR2: MNHNS and SASEGT. The CDR3 length is 14 residues. The V gene end was trimmed by 6 bases and the J gene end by 4 bases; junction bases not matched to a gene: 6. The CDR3 coding sequence is TGTGCCAGCAGAGAACAGGGGTCCGGAAACACCATATATTTT. This sequence encodes CASREQGSGNTIYF.

The count of this clone is one. V is TRBV11-2 and J is TRBJ2-7, with TRBD2 matching 13 bases. CDR1 SGHAT and CDR2 FQNNGV come from the germline V gene. The CDR3 is 15 amino acids. V lost 6 bases to trimming and J lost 6 bases; unmatched junction nucleotides: 8. The CDR3 DNA reads as TGTGCCAGCAGACTGACTAGCGGGGGGCTGGGCGAGCAGTACTTC. Protein sequence: CASRLTSGGLGEQYF. The whole variable domain, filled in from reference TRBV11-2 and TRBJ2-7, reads EAGVAQSPRYKIIEKRQSVAFWCNPISGHATLYWYQQILGQGPKLLIQFQNNGVVDDSQLPKDRFSAERLKGVDSTLKIQPAKLEDSAVYLCASRLTSGGLGEQYFGPGTRLTVT.

The table lists this clone with a few counts. V is TRBV10-2 and J is TRBJ1-2; 9 nucleotides line up with TRBD1. Germline lookup yields CDR1 WSHSY and CDR2 SAAADI. V shed 6 bases, J shed 8 bases, and the junction held 10 bases outside the gene matches. This CDR3 contains 14 residues. The CDR3 DNA sequence: TGCGCCAGCAGAACAGGGGGCTCTACTGGGGGCTACACCTTC. Translating it yields CASRTGGSTGGYTF.

This sequence joins TRBV4-3 and TRBJ1-1, with D perhaps TRBD1 (6 bases). V lost 0 bases and J lost 4, with 6 bases in between. Germline lookup yields CDR1 LGHNA and CDR2 YSLEER. The CDR3 sequence is 13 residues long. CDR3 bases: TGCGCCAGCAGCCAAGACAGGGGCACTGAAGCTTTCTTT. Encoded protein: CASSQDRGTEAFF.

This rearrangement joins TRBV9 to TRBJ2-2; 9 bases agree with TRBD1. CDR3 length: 15 residues. The V and J ends lost 8 bases and 1 base, in that order; junction bases with no gene match: 6. The germline gives CDR1 SGDLS, CDR2 YYNGEE. CDR3 region: CASHTGGLNTGELFF. For the CDR3, the DNA is TGTGCCAGTCATACAGGGGGCCTGAACACCGGGGAGCTGTTTTTT.

This clone was seen once. The chain employs TRBV4-1 and TRBJ2-5; no reliable D call. V lost 5 bases to trimming and J lost 2 bases, with 9 bases between them. Germline V lookup: CDR1 MGHRA, CDR2 YSYEKL. The CDR3 runs to 13 residues. The CDR3 sequence: CASSRLSQETQYF. The CDR3 nucleotides read TGCGCCAGCAGCAGACTGTCACAAGAGACCCAGTACTTC.

The J gene is TRBJ1-5, the V gene TRBV4-3; 8 nucleotides match TRBD1. The germline CDR1 and CDR2 sequences are LGHNA and YSLEER. The CDR3 totals 18 residues. J gave up 1 base and V 1 base, and 9 bases lay outside the gene matches. The CDR3 loop is CASSQARGRPRSNQPQHF. CDR3 nucleotide sequence: TGCGCCAGCAGCCAAGCCAGGGGGCGTCCTAGGAGCAATCAGCCCCAGCATTTT.

This chain links TRBV9 with TRBJ2-1; 8 bases fit TRBD2. This CDR3 has 14 residues. The V and J ends lost 3 bases and 6 bases, in that order; junction bases with no gene match: 5. Germline V gives CDR1 SGDLS, CDR2 YYNGEE. CDR3 in amino acids: CASSARGGSNEQFF. The CDR3 coding sequence is TGTGCCAGCAGCGCCCGGGGGGGCAGCAATGAGCAGTTCTTC.

The chain is built from TRBV7-9 and TRBJ2-7; possibly TRBD2 for D (5 bases). Per the germline V gene, CDR1 is SEHNR and CDR2 is FQNEAQ (reference sequence). Trimming shortened V by 5 bases and J by 3 bases, and 14 bases separated the two germline ends. This CDR3 contains 14 residues. The CDR3 DNA is TGTGCCAGCAGCCGCCGAGGGATGGTCTACGAGCAGTACTTC. It is translated as CASSRRGMVYEQYF.

The table lists this clone with a count of one. The chain uses TRBV11-3 and TRBJ2-7, with D perhaps matching TRBD1 (6 bases). The V end was cut by 1 base, the J end by 2 bases, with 12 bases between. The germline gives CDR1 SGHNT, CDR2 YENEEA. This CDR3 is built from 15 residues. CDR3 DNA sequence: TGTGCCAGCAGCTTAGGACAGGACCTAACCTACGAGCAGTACTTC. It codes for CASSLGQDLTYEQYF.

The genes are TRBV7-2 and TRBJ2-6; D is undetermined. This CDR3 contains 15 residues. Trimming shortened V by 1 base and J by 2 bases, and 6 bases separated the two germline ends. CDR1 and CDR2 from the germline V gene are SGHTA and FQGNSA. The CDR3 sequence: CASSLVAAGANVLTF. As DNA, the CDR3 is TGTGCCAGCAGCTTAGTTGCAGCTGGGGCCAACGTCCTGACTTTC.

V gene TRBV28 combines with J gene TRBJ1-2; TRBD1 might be the D (6 bases). Trimming removed 6 bases from V and 6 bases from J, with 14 bases in between. Germline-derived CDR1 and CDR2 are MDHEN and SYDVKM. The CDR3 spans 13 residues. CDR3 amino acids: CASRLPGTNGYTF. The CDR3 nucleotides read TGTGCCAGCAGGCTTCCCGGGACAAATGGCTACACCTTC.

This clone is classed as medium-sized. The same CDR3 also results from other DNA sequences found in this sample. DNA of the CDR3: TGTGCCAGCAGTGTGGGACAGGGCTACGAGCAGTACTTC. Translation: CASSVGQGYEQYF. This chain links TRBV2 with TRBJ2-7; 9 bases agree with TRBD1. This CDR3 is 13 amino acids long. After removal of 4 bases from V and 3 bases from J, the junction contained 1 base not matched to a gene. The germline V gene encodes CDR1 SNHLY and CDR2 FYNNEI. The full variable domain, completed using reference TRBV2 and TRBJ2-7, is EPEVTQTPSHQVTQMGQEVILRCVPISNHLYFYWYRQILGQKVEFLVSFYNNEISEKSEIFDDQFSVERPDGSNFTLKIRSTKLEDSAMYFCASSVGQGYEQYFGPGTRLTVT.

V and J are TRBV5-4 and TRBJ1-2; the match to TRBD1 covers 7 bases. CDR1 is SGHNT, CDR2 YYREEE, per germline (reference sequence). CDR3 length equals 13 residues. Trimming took 5 bases from V and 3 from J; bases not matched to a gene: 4. Here the CDR3 DNA reads TGTGCCAGCAGTATTGACAGGGACTATGGCTACACCTTC. Translating gives CASSIDRDYGYTF.

The DNA of the CDR3 is TGTGCCAGCAGTGACTCCCTTGGGGGGTATGGCTACACCTTC. The encoded protein is CASSDSLGGYGYTF. The chain has TRBV6-4 and TRBJ1-2; possible D gene TRBD1, 5 bases. The length of the CDR3 is 14 residues. Trimming cost V 0 bases and J 5 bases, with 10 bases left between them. The V gene's germline CDR1 is MRHNA and CDR2 SNTAGT.

This chain uses TRBV5-1 with TRBJ1-1; a weak D match, TRBD1 (5 bases). V shed 3 bases and J shed 6 bases, with 15 bases lying between them. This CDR3 has 14 residues. The germline V gene has CDR1 SGHRS and CDR2 YFSETQ. CDR3 in DNA: TGCGCCAGCAGCTGGGGCGGCGTCAGGTCTGAAGCTTTCTTT. The encoded protein is CASSWGGVRSEAFF.